Listed below are T cell receptor beta chains from one sample, sequenced in a study of T-cell memory formation after mild COVID-19. TCRdb independently ran MiXCR on the 5' RACE reads; one entry per CDR3 protein. The sample yields around 510,000 distinct CDR3 sequences, roughly 21% seen once. What was sequenced was PBMCs or a T cell subset sorted from them (not recorded which). The receptor set was obtained from an adult woman who had mild COVID-19 (a few samples of this study predate the infection). Cell type and time point are not known. CDR3s include the opening cysteine and the closing phenylalanine or tryptophan. A D gene is named only where the DNA matches it firmly. The size of a clone is reported for some rows only, either as once, few or many, or as a class for expanded clones.

V	J	size	D	CDR3	DNA
TRBV11-3	TRBJ2-7	.	.	CASSLGDLPAREQYF	TGTGCCAGCAGCTTGGGGGATCTCCCTGCTAGAGAGCAGTACTTC
TRBV7-6	TRBJ1-1	.	TRBD1	CASSLVETGEAFF	TGTGCCAGCAGCTTAGTTGAGACAGGGGAAGCTTTCTTT
TRBV19	TRBJ1-2	few	.	CASSQRDRSYGYTF	TGTGCCAGTAGCCAGCGGGACCGATCCTATGGCTACACCTTC
TRBV20-1	TRBJ1-6	few	TRBD1	CSARQGTGLDNSPLHF	TGCAGTGCTAGACAAGGGACAGGGTTAGATAATTCACCCCTCCACTTT
TRBV5-1	TRBJ2-1	.	TRBD1	CASSPGDREYNEQFF	TGCGCCAGCAGCCCTGGGGACAGGGAATACAATGAGCAGTTCTTC
TRBV5-1	TRBJ2-4	.	.	CASSLVLRGTKNIQYF	TGCGCCAGCAGCTTGGTTCTGAGAGGAACCAAAAACATTCAGTACTTC
TRBV7-2	TRBJ2-1	few	.	CASSLAATAMAEQFF	TGTGCCAGCAGCTTAGCGGCCACAGCGATGGCGGAGCAGTTCTTC
TRBV5-1	TRBJ2-1	.	.	CASSLGGYSYNEQFF	TGCGCCAGCAGCTTGGGCGGCTACTCCTACAATGAGCAGTTCTTC
TRBV25-1	TRBJ2-3	.	TRBD1	CASSERQGAGADTQYF	TGTGCCAGCAGTGAACGACAGGGGGCCGGCGCAGATACGCAGTATTTT
TRBV5-1	TRBJ1-4	few	TRBD1	CASRNRQGATNEKLFF	TGCGCCAGCAGGAACCGACAGGGAGCAACTAATGAAAAACTGTTTTTT
TRBV12-3/TRBV12-4	TRBJ1-2	.	.	CASSLLQGPSFRTF	TGTGCCAGCAGTTTACTGCAGGGGCCCTCTTTTAGGACCTTC
TRBV7-2	TRBJ2-1	few	.	CASSWYRDEQFF	TGTGCCAGCAGCTGGTATAGAGATGAGCAGTTCTTC
TRBV5-4	TRBJ2-3	many	.	CASSARGYTDTQYF	TGTGCCAGCAGCGCCAGGGGTTACACAGATACGCAGTATTTT
TRBV30	TRBJ2-4	once	.	CAFLRDKNIQYF	TGTGCCTTTCTTAGGGACAAAAACATTCAGTACTTC
TRBV7-9	TRBJ2-7	.	.	CASSWRSYEQYF	TGTGCCAGCAGCTGGCGGTCCTACGAGCAGTACTTC
TRBV29-1	TRBJ1-1	few	.	CSVDGALGTEAFF	TGCAGCGTTGACGGGGCTTTGGGGACTGAAGCTTTCTTT
TRBV5-1	TRBJ2-5	.	TRBD2	CASSTGLAFSYQETQYF	TGCGCCAGCAGCACAGGACTAGCCTTCTCGTACCAAGAGACCCAGTACTTC
TRBV29-1	TRBJ2-3	.	.	CSAPTTGDTQYF	TGCAGCGCTCCAACGACGGGAGATACGCAGTATTTT
TRBV10-3	TRBJ2-3	.	TRBD2	CAINGGASTDTQYF	TGTGCCATCAACGGGGGGGCCAGCACAGATACGCAGTATTTT
TRBV7-2	TRBJ2-1	.	TRBD2	CASSLSSGGLYEQFF	TGTGCCAGCAGCTTAAGTAGCGGGGGGCTGTATGAGCAGTTCTTC
TRBV12-3/TRBV12-4	TRBJ2-3	few	.	CASSLIGDTPGDTQYF	TGTGCCAGCAGTTTAATAGGGGACACGCCAGGGGATACGCAGTATTTT
TRBV15	TRBJ2-3	few	.	CATSRDWSKSGTQYF	TGTGCCACCAGCAGAGATTGGTCCAAATCGGGTACGCAGTATTTT
TRBV7-3	TRBJ2-1	.	TRBD2	CASSLRSSGGVTNEQFF	TGTGCCAGCAGCTTAAGGTCTAGCGGGGGGGTCACGAATGAGCAGTTCTTC
TRBV12-3/TRBV12-4	TRBJ1-1	few	TRBD1	CASSQDRTPNTEAFF	TGTGCCAGCAGTCAGGACAGGACGCCGAACACTGAAGCTTTCTTT
TRBV7-8	TRBJ2-1	.	.	CASSPRVHGASGDNEQFF	TGTGCCAGCAGCCCGAGGGTCCATGGGGCATCGGGGGACAATGAGCAGTTCTTC
TRBV11-2	TRBJ2-1	.	.	CASSLDAGEQFF	TGTGCCAGCAGCTTGGACGCGGGGGAGCAGTTCTTC
TRBV15	TRBJ2-1	few	.	CATSRDLAASYNEQFF	TGTGCCACCAGCAGAGATTTAGCGGCCTCCTACAATGAGCAGTTCTTC
TRBV25-1	TRBJ2-7	.	.	CASSEDYRQYEQYF	TGTGCCAGCAGTGAAGATTACCGGCAGTACGAGCAGTACTTC
TRBV5-1	TRBJ1-2	few	.	CASSLGRIGYGYTF	TGCGCCAGCAGCTTGGGACGTATAGGCTATGGCTACACCTTC